The table lists the clone carrying this TCR beta chain with a count of one. V shed 4 bases and J 5 bases; nucleotides not matched to a gene: 3. CDR1 is ENHRY, CDR2 SYGVKD, per germline. CDR3 length equals 14 residues. The method was immunoSEQ multiplex PCR; TCRdb's version includes in-frame clones alone and lacks a portion of them. The sample lists approximately 170,000 clones; 84% were seen once. This entry belongs to a study of blood T cell repertoires in COVID-19. The chain joins TRBV10-3 to TRBJ1-5, with TRBD1 identical over 9 bases. Source material: peripheral blood. This clonotype was sampled from a woman aged 70 to 79 with COVID-19, enrolled during active disease. CDR3 protein: CAISGTGADQPQHF. In DNA, the CDR3 is TGTGCCATCAGTGGGACAGGGGCCGATCAGCCCCAGCATTTT.